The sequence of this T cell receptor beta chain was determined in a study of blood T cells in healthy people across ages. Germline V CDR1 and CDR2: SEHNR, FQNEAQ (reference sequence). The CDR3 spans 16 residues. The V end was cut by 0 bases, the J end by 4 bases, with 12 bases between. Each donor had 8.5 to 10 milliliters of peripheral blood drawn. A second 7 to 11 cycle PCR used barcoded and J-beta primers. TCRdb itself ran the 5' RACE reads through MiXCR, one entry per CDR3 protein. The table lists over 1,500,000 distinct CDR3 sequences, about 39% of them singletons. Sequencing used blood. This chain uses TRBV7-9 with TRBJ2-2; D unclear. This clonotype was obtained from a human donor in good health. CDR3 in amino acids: CASSLAPHGFTGELFF. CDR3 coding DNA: TGTGCCAGCAGCTTAGCGCCTCACGGATTCACCGGGGAGCTGTTTTTT.